These T cell receptor beta chains were read from a single sample in a study of T-cell reconstitution after alpha-beta-depleted transplantation in children. MiXCR, applied by TCRdb to the PCR reads, yields one record per CDR3 protein. This sample yields around 490,000 distinct CDR3 sequences, of which approximately 10% are seen a single time; about 15% belongs to the top ten. The starting material was PBMCs, mostly from graft donor cells, obtained 180 days after TCRalphabeta/CD19-depleted stem cell transplant. Receptor source: a female patient younger than 10 who had a stem cell transplant for aplastic anemia, so the T cells may come from the graft donor. Both conserved end residues are part of each CDR3. The D gene is left open where the match is weak. Not all rows give a size; the values are once, few, many and, for expanded clones, a class.

J,size,D,V,length,DNA,CDR3
TRBJ2-1,once,.,TRBV4-3,18,TGCGCCAGCAGCCAATGGGACAGATTTAGCGGTCTGAACAATGAGCAGTTCTTC,CASSQWDRFSGLNNEQFF
TRBJ2-3,few,.,TRBV6-1,13,TGTGCCAGCCACGGGGGGCCCACAGATACGCAGTATTTT,CASHGGPTDTQYF
TRBJ2-1,.,TRBD1,TRBV7-2,16,TGTGCCAGCAGCCCTGACAGGGTATTGTCCTACAATGAGCAGTTCTTC,CASSPDRVLSYNEQFF
TRBJ2-1,.,.,TRBV20-1,15,TGCAGTGCTAGGAGGTCGAGGTGGACCTACAATGAGCAGTTCTTC,CSARRSRWTYNEQFF
TRBJ2-1,many,TRBD2,TRBV29-1,13,TGCAGCGCCGGGACTAGCGGCCACAATGAGCAGTTCTTC,CSAGTSGHNEQFF
TRBJ1-1,.,.,TRBV6-5,15,TGTGCCAGCAGTTACAGACTACAGGGGAACACTGAAGCTTTCTTT,CASSYRLQGNTEAFF
TRBJ1-1,.,.,TRBV29-1,12,TGCAGCGTTATGGGAGGACAAACTGAAGCTTTCTTT,CSVMGGQTEAFF
TRBJ1-6,.,.,TRBV27,17,TGTGCCAGCACCAATCTATCTCCGACAGGAGGAAATTCACCCCTCCACTTT,CASTNLSPTGGNSPLHF
TRBJ2-7,few,.,TRBV3-1,15,TGTGCCAGCAGCCCTTATTACGGCGCGGCCTACGAGCAGTACTTC,CASSPYYGAAYEQYF
TRBJ2-5,many,.,TRBV29-1,13,TGCAGCGGACGTACAGGGTTCGAGGAGACCCAGTACTTC,CSGRTGFEETQYF
TRBJ2-5,few,.,TRBV5-1,15,TGCGCCAGCAGCTTGGCACCTATGAACCAAGAGACCCAGTACTTC,CASSLAPMNQETQYF
TRBJ1-5,few,.,TRBV24-1,16,TGTGCCACCAGTGATCGGGGTACATTTAGCAATCAGCCCCAGCATTTT,CATSDRGTFSNQPQHF
TRBJ2-1,.,.,TRBV7-6,19,TGTGCCAGCAGCTTAGAACGCGCTAGCGTCCCGGGGTTTTACAATGAGCAGTTCTTC,CASSLERASVPGFYNEQFF
TRBJ2-1,few,.,TRBV20-1,14,TGCAGTGCTTCCCCCCGGGACTCCTACAATGAGCAGTTCTTC,CSASPRDSYNEQFF
TRBJ2-3,.,.,TRBV12-2,18,TGTGCAAGTCGCTGTAGTCGTGAACTAGCGGGAGTCGAAGATACGCAGTATTTT,CASRCSRELAGVEDTQYF
TRBJ2-1,few,.,TRBV15,14,TGTGCCACCAGCAGAGATTCCAGGGTGGATGAGCAGTTCTTC,CATSRDSRVDEQFF
TRBJ1-2,.,.,TRBV28,12,TGTGCCAGCAGTGGTCGGTTGGATGGCTACACCTTC,CASSGRLDGYTF
TRBJ2-1,few,.,TRBV10-3,16,TGTGCCATCAGTCCTTTGACGGTCGTGGGCTCGGATGAGCAGTTCTTC,CAISPLTVVGSDEQFF
TRBJ1-2,.,TRBD1,TRBV28,14,TGTGCCAGCCACCTGGGACAGGGTGTATATGGCTACACCTTC,CASHLGQGVYGYTF
TRBJ1-1,.,.,TRBV10-2,14,TGCGCCAGCAGTTATCCACAGGGACGCACTGAAGCTTTCTTT,CASSYPQGRTEAFF
TRBJ2-3,few,TRBD2,TRBV6-1,16,TGTGCCAGCAGTGAATCAGCGGGAGGTAACACAGATACGCAGTATTTT,CASSESAGGNTDTQYF
TRBJ2-2,few,.,TRBV24-1,15,TGTGCCACCGGGATCGGTGGGGAAATCACCGGGGAGCTGTTTTTT,CATGIGGEITGELFF
TRBJ2-2,.,TRBD1,TRBV7-2,17,TGTGCCAGCAGCCGCCTGGGACAGGGGATAAACACCGGGGAGCTGTTTTTT,CASSRLGQGINTGELFF
TRBJ2-3,.,.,TRBV5-1,13,TGCGCCAGCACCGACGGGGCCACAGATACGCAGTATTTT,CASTDGATDTQYF
TRBJ2-1,many,.,TRBV5-1,15,TGCGCCAGCAGCTTTGGGGGGGCCCGTTACAATGAGCAGTTCTTC,CASSFGGARYNEQFF
TRBJ2-2,.,.,TRBV24-1,14,TGTGCCACCCGACAGGCCTTTAACACCGGGGAGCTGTTTTTT,CATRQAFNTGELFF
TRBJ1-1,.,.,TRBV20-1,15,TGCAGTGCTAGAGACCCCGGGGCCGGAAGCACTGAAGCTTTCTTT,CSARDPGAGSTEAFF
TRBJ1-3,.,TRBD1,TRBV12-3/TRBV12-4,14,TGTGCCAGCAGTCCGGACAGGGTCGAAAACACCATATATTTT,CASSPDRVENTIYF
TRBJ2-1,.,.,TRBV18,13,TGTGCCAGCTCACGGGACTTGGGGAATGAGCAGTTCTTC,CASSRDLGNEQFF
TRBJ2-5,.,.,TRBV20-1,13,TGCAGTGCTAGAGGGGCCCTTCGGGAGACCCAGTACTTC,CSARGALRETQYF
TRBJ1-1,.,.,TRBV15,15,TGTGCCACCAGCACCGAAGGACGGTTGAACACTGAAGCTTTCTTT,CATSTEGRLNTEAFF
TRBJ2-1,few,.,TRBV7-3,15,TGTGCCAGCAGCTTAGTGTGGCGGACCTACAATGAGCAGTTCTTC,CASSLVWRTYNEQFF
TRBJ2-1,.,TRBD2,TRBV5-1,16,TGCGCCAGCAGCTTGAGGCTAGCGGGTTATTACAATGAGCAGTTCTTC,CASSLRLAGYYNEQFF
TRBJ2-2,.,TRBD2,TRBV12-3/TRBV12-4,18,TGTGCCAGCAGTTTAGGTCGCACTAGCGGGGGAAACACCGGGGAGCTGTTTTTT,CASSLGRTSGGNTGELFF
TRBJ2-5,few,TRBD2,TRBV4-3,15,TGCGCCAGCAGCCCGGGACTAGCGGAGCAAGAGACCCAGTACTTC,CASSPGLAEQETQYF
TRBJ2-1,.,.,TRBV6-5,15,TGTGCCAGCAAGGGGTTTGGCGGGAAGCTCAATGAGCAGTTCTTC,CASKGFGGKLNEQFF
TRBJ2-3,.,.,TRBV7-2,12,TGTGCCAGCAGCCCCGCAGGAGATACGCAGTATTTT,CASSPAGDTQYF
TRBJ2-1,.,TRBD2,TRBV19,15,TGTGCCAGTAGTTCCCGGACTAGCGGGAGCAATGAGCAGTTCTTC,CASSSRTSGSNEQFF
TRBJ1-5,.,.,TRBV6-1,14,TGTGCCAGCAGACGACGGGCGGGCAATCAGCCCCAGCATTTT,CASRRRAGNQPQHF
TRBJ1-3,few,TRBD1,TRBV28,15,TGTGCCAGCAGCCAGACTCGACAGGGAGTCGACACCATATATTTT,CASSQTRQGVDTIYF
TRBJ2-1,few,.,TRBV20-1,14,TGCAGTGCTAGAGATCTCGCCCGAAACAATGAGCAGTTCTTC,CSARDLARNNEQFF
TRBJ2-7,.,.,TRBV20-1,10,TGCAGTGCTCTGGCCCCTGAGCAGTACTTC,CSALAPEQYF
TRBJ2-3,.,TRBD2,TRBV7-2,16,TGTGCCAGCAGCTTAGCGGGACCAGCGGGAGCAGATACGCAGTATTTT,CASSLAGPAGADTQYF
TRBJ1-5,few,.,TRBV19,12,TGTGCCAGTAGTATAGGCGGCCAGCCCCAGCATTTT,CASSIGGQPQHF
TRBJ2-1,many,.,TRBV5-1,13,TGCGCCAGCAGCTTGTCTTGGGGCAATGAGCAGTTCTTC,CASSLSWGNEQFF
TRBJ2-1,.,.,TRBV18,19,TGTGCCAGCTCACCAGCGGCACCGCGTACGATTAGCTCCTACAATGAGCAGTTCTTC,CASSPAAPRTISSYNEQFF
TRBJ2-7,.,TRBD1,TRBV5-1,14,TGCGCCAGCAGGGGATGGCAGGGGGCCTACGAGCAGTACTTC,CASRGWQGAYEQYF